Listed below are T cell receptor beta chains from one sample, sequenced in a study of CD8 T cells in Susac syndrome. TCRdb analysed the immunoSEQ multiplex PCR reads with MiXCR anew, one entry per CDR3 protein. The table has about 160,000 distinct CDR3 sequences, 85% to 95% seen once. Material for sequencing was CD4+ T cells from PBMCs. The receptors stem from a human donor in good health. The CDR3 runs from the conserved cysteine through the conserved F or W. D genes are given only for firm matches.

j_call d_call v_call cdr3_aa
TRBJ2-5 NA TRBV7-2 CASSLAGVQETQYF
TRBJ1-1 NA TRBV7-3 CASSLMGGAETEAFF
TRBJ1-6 NA TRBV15 CATSRGWAANNSPLHF
TRBJ1-5 NA TRBV5-1 CASSLEGGAGNQPQHF
TRBJ2-7 TRBD2 TRBV6-5 CASSFVPGLVESEQYF
TRBJ2-2 NA TRBV5-1 CASSLRLGGGELFF
TRBJ2-1 TRBD2 TRBV13 CASRRVAGRNEQFF
TRBJ2-7 NA TRBV7-6 CASSLATFGEQYF
TRBJ2-7 NA TRBV7-2 CASSLRDSTYEQYF
TRBJ2-3 NA TRBV7-9 CASSRQTDTQYF
TRBJ1-1 NA TRBV29-1 CSGGSQEMNTEAFF
TRBJ2-5 NA TRBV9 CASSVGGKETQYF
TRBJ1-2 TRBD1 TRBV18 CASSPQAGGGGYTF
TRBJ2-3 TRBD2 TRBV6-1 CASRPLAYRTDTQYF
TRBJ2-1 NA TRBV13 CASSLAPPGLGMVEQFF
TRBJ2-3 NA TRBV29-1 CSIRDGTDTQYF
TRBJ2-7 NA TRBV25-1 CASSDFDRGGNEQYF
TRBJ1-1 TRBD1 TRBV7-8 CASSPRDSRGRLAFF
TRBJ2-5 TRBD2 TRBV24-1 CATSDPDPAGGQETQYF
TRBJ1-5 NA TRBV5-6 CASSLVFGGFGSIYSNQPQHF
TRBJ2-7 TRBD1 TRBV6-5 CASSPDRIRMNEQYF
TRBJ2-5 NA TRBV7-7 CASSLSQQETQYF
TRBJ2-3 TRBD1 TRBV20-1 CSANGPGQGTDTQYF
TRBJ2-1 NA TRBV2 CASIRQPTDEQFF
TRBJ1-2 NA TRBV7-2 CASSLRQGGGEGYTF
TRBJ1-1 TRBD1 TRBV25-1 CASSARTGVLNTEAFF